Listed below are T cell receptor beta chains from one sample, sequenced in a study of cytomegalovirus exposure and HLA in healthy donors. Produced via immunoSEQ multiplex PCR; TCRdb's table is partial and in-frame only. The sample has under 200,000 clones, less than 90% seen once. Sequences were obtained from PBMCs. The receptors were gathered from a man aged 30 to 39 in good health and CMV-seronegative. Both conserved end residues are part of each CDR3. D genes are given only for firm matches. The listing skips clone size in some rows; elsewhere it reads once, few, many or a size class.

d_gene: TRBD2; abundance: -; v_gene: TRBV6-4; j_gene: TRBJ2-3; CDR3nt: TGTGCCAGCAGTGTGACACTAGCGAGCCCCACAGATACGCAGTATTTT; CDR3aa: CASSVTLASPTDTQYF
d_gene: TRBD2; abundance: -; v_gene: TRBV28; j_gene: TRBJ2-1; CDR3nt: TGTGCCAGCAGTTTAGATACTAGCGACGTGTTCTTC; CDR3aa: CASSLDTSDVFF
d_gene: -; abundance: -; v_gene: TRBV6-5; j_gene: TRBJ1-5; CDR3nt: TGTGCCAGCAGTCAGGACAGTTTTCAGCCCCAGCATTTT; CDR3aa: CASSQDSFQPQHF
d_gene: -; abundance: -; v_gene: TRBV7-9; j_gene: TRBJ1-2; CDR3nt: TGTTCCAGCAGCGGACCCAGGGATGGCTACACCTTC; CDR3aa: CSSSGPRDGYTF
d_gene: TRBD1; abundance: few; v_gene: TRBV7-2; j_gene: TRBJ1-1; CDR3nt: TGTGCCAGCAGCGCAGAGGGGGCGCGGACTCTTGAAGCTTTCTTT; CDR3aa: CASSAEGARTLEAFF
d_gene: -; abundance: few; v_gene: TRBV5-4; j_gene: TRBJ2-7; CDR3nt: TGTGCCAGCAGCTTGGACAGGGAAGACGAGCAGTACTTC; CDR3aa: CASSLDREDEQYF
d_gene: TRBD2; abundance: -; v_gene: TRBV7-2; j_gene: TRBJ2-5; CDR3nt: TGTGCCAGCAGCTTCGCGGGGGGGAGCATGGAGACCCAGTACTTC; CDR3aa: CASSFAGGSMETQYF
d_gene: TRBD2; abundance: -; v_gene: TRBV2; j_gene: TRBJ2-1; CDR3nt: TGTGCCAGCAGTGAATTGGCGGGGGGGTACAATGAGCAGTTCTTC; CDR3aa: CASSELAGGYNEQFF
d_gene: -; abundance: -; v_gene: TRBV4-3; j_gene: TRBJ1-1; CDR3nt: TGCGCCAGCAGTCAACAATCGGAGAGGAGGAATGAAGCTTTCTTT; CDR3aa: CASSQQSERRNEAFF
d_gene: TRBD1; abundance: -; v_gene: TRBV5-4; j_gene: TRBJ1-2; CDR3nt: TGTGCCAGCAGCTCGGGACAGGGAGGCCCCTATGGCTACACCTTC; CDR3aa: CASSSGQGGPYGYTF
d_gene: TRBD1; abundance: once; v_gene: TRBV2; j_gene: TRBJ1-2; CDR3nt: TGTGCCAGCAGCCACGAACAGGGGACTGGCTACACCTTC; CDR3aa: CASSHEQGTGYTF
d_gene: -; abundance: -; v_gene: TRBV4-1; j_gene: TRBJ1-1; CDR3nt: TGCGCCAGCAGCCAAGAGGGAGGGAGAGGGGGAGCTTTCTTT; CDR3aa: CASSQEGGRGGAFF
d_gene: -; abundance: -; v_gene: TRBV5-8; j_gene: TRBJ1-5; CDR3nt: TGTGCCAGCAGCCCGGACAGTTCTAGCAATCAGCCCCAGCATTTT; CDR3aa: CASSPDSSSNQPQHF
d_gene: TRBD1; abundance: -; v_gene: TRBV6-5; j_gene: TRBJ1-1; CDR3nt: TGTGCCAGCAGTTACCCAGGGACAGGGTTAGCTTTCTTT; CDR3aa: CASSYPGTGLAFF
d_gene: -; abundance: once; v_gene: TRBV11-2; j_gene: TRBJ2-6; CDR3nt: TGTGCCAGCAGCTTCCAGGGGCATGGGGCCAACGTCCTGACTTTC; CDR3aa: CASSFQGHGANVLTF
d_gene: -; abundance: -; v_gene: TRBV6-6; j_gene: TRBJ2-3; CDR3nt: TGTGCCACCACCTTAGTCCAGGGGGGACCAGATACGCAGTATTTT; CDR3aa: CATTLVQGGPDTQYF
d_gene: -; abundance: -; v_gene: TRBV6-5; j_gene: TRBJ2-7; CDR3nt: TGTGCCAGCAGGGTCGAACAGAGCTCCTACGAGCAGTACTTC; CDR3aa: CASRVEQSSYEQYF
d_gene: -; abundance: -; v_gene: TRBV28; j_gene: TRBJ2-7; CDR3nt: TGTGCCAGCAGTTTTTTGTCTCTTGGGCTCAGTACCTACGAGCAGTACTTC; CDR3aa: CASSFLSLGLSTYEQYF
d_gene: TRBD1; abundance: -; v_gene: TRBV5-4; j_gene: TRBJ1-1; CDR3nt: TGTGCCAGCAGCTGGGGACAGGGGGCCACTGAAGCTTTCTTT; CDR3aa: CASSWGQGATEAFF
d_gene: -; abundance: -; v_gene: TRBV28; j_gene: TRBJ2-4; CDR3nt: TGTGCCAGCAGTGTGCGAACTACCGCCAAAAACATTCAGTACTTC; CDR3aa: CASSVRTTAKNIQYF
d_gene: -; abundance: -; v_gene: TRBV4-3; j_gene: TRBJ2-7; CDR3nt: TGCGCCAGCGCCCATCAAGGAGGCATGAGCTCCTACGAGCAGTACTTC; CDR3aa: CASAHQGGMSSYEQYF
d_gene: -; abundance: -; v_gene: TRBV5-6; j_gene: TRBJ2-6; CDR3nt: TGTGCCAGCAGCTTGAACAGCAACTCTGGGGCCAACGTCCTGACTTTC; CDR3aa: CASSLNSNSGANVLTF
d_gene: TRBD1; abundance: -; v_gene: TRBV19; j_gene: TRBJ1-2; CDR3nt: TGTGCCAGCTACCCGGGACAGGGGGCGGGCGGCTACACCTTC; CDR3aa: CASYPGQGAGGYTF
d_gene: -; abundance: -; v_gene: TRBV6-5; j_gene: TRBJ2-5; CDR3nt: TGTGCCAGCAGTCCACAGGGCCCCCAAGAGACCCAGTACTTC; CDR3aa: CASSPQGPQETQYF
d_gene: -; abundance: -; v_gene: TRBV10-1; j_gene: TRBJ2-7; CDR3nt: TGCGCCAGCAGTGGTCCTAAGGAGGGCGTACACTACGAGCAGTACTTC; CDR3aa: CASSGPKEGVHYEQYF
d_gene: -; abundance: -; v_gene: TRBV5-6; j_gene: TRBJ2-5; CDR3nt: TGTGCCAGCAGCCGTCTAGGGACCCAGTACTTC; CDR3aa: CASSRLGTQYF
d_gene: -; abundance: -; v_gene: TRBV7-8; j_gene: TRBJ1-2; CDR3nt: TGTGCCAGCAGCTTAGACGGCAGGGGCGACTATGGCTACACCTTC; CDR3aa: CASSLDGRGDYGYTF
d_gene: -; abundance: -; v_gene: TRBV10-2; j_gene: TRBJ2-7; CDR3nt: TGCGCCAGCAGTGCTCCCAGGGTTGGGGCCCAGTACGAGCAGTACTTC; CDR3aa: CASSAPRVGAQYEQYF
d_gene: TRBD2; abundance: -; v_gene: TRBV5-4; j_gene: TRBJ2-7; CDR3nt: TGTGCCAGCAGCTTCGCGGGAGGCTCCTACGAGCAGTACTTC; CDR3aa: CASSFAGGSYEQYF
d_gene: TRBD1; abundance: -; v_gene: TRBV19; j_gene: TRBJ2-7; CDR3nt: TGTGCCAGTAGTGTCAGACAGGGTGCCTACGAGCAGTACTTC; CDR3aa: CASSVRQGAYEQYF
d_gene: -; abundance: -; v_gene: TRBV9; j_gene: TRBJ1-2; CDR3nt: TGTGCCAGCAGCCCCCAGTCAGGTAAAGCTAACTATGGCTACACCTTC; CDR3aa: CASSPQSGKANYGYTF
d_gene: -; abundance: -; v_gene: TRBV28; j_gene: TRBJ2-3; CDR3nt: TGTGCCAGCAGTTTTGAGGGGGCAGATACGCAGTATTTT; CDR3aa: CASSFEGADTQYF
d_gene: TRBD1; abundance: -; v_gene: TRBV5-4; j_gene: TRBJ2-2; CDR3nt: TGTGCCAGCAGCGGCCGGGACAGGCTACTTACCGGGGAGCTGTTTTTT; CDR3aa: CASSGRDRLLTGELFF
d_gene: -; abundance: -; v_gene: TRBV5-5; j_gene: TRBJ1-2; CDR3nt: TGTGCCAGCAGCTCAACGGGACAATTTAACTATGGCTACACCTTC; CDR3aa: CASSSTGQFNYGYTF
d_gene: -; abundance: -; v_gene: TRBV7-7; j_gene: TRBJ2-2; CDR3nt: TGTGCTAGCAGCTTTACGGGGGGCCCGGGCACCGGGGAGCTGTTTTTT; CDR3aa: CASSFTGGPGTGELFF
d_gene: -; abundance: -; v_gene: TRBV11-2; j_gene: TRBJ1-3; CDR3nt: TGTGCCAGCAGCGGGGGGATTACTGGAAACACCATATATTTT; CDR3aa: CASSGGITGNTIYF
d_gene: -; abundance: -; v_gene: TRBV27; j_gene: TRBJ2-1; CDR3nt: TGTGCCAGCAGTTTATCGGCAGGCAGCACTGAGCAGTTCTTC; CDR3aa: CASSLSAGSTEQFF
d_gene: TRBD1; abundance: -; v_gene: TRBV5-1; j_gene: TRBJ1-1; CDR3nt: TGCGCCAGCAGCCTCGGGACAGCCACTGAAGCTTTCTTT; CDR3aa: CASSLGTATEAFF
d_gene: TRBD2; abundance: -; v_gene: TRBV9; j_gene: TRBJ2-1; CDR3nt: TGTGCCAGCAGCGTAGTGGCGGGGGGGCGGAATGAGCAGTTCTTC; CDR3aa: CASSVVAGGRNEQFF
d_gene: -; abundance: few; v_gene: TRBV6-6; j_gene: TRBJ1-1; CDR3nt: TGTGCCAGCAGTGGGCTACAGGGAATGAACACTGAAGCTTTCTTT; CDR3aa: CASSGLQGMNTEAFF
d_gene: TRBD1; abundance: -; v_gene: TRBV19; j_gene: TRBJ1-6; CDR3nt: TGTGCCAGTAGCCGACATCCGGGACAGGCTTCCTATAATTCACCCCTCCACTTT; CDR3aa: CASSRHPGQASYNSPLHF
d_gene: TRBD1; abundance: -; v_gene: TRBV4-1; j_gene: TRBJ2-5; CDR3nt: TGCGCCAGCAGCCAAAATGGGAGAACAGGGGAAGAGACCCAGTACTTC; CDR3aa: CASSQNGRTGEETQYF
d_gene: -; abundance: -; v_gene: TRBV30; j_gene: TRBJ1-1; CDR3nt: TGTGCCTGGAGGGGCCGCTTTGCATTCGACAAGGCTGAAGCTTTCTTT; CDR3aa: CAWRGRFAFDKAEAFF
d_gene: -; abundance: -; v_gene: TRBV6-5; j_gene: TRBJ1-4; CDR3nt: TGTGCCAGCAGTTACAACTACGGGAGGGAAAAACTGTTTTTT; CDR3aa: CASSYNYGREKLFF
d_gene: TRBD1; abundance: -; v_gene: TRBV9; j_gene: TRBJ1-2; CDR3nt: TGTGCCAGCAGCGTAGTCGGAGGGGGCTACTATGGCTACACCTTC; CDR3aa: CASSVVGGGYYGYTF
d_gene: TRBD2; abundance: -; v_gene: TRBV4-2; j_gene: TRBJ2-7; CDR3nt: TGTGCCAGCAGCCAGTATGGTACCGGGACTAGCGGCTACGAGCAGTACTTC; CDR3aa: CASSQYGTGTSGYEQYF
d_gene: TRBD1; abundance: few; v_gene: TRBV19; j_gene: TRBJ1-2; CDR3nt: TGTGCCAGTAGTAAATGGGACAGGCCCCCTGGGGGCTACACCTTC; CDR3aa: CASSKWDRPPGGYTF
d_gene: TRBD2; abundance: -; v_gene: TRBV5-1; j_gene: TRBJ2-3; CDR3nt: TGCGCCAGCAGCTTGGAAGGTAGCGGGGGGGCAGATACGCAGTATTTT; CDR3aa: CASSLEGSGGADTQYF
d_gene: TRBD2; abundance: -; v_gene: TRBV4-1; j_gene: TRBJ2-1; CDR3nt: TGCGCCAGCAGCCAAGGACTCCTAGCGGGAGTCCACAATGAGCAGTTCTTC; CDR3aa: CASSQGLLAGVHNEQFF
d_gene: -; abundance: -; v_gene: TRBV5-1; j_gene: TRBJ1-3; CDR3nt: TGCGCCAGCAGCCTCAGGGGCTCTGGAAACACCATATATTTT; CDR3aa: CASSLRGSGNTIYF
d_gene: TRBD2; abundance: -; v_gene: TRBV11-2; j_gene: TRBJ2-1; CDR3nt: TGTGCCAGCAGCTTGGGGGGTGTGAGCGGGAGGGGTCTAAACAATGAGCAGTTCTTC; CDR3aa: CASSLGGVSGRGLNNEQFF
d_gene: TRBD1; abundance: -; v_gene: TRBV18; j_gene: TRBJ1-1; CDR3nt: TGTGCCAGCTCGTTCGGACAGGGGGGATCGAACACTGAAGCTTTCTTT; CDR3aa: CASSFGQGGSNTEAFF
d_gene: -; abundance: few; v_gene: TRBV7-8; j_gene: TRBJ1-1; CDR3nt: TGTGCCAGCAGCTTACAGGAAAACACTGAAGCTTTCTTT; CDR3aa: CASSLQENTEAFF
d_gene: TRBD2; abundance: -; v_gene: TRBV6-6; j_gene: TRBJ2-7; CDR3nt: TGTGCCAGCAGTTACACTAGCGGGAACGGAGGCTACGAGCAGTACTTC; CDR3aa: CASSYTSGNGGYEQYF
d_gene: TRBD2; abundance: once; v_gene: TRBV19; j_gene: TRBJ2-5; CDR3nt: TGTGCCAGTAGTATGGGACTAGCGGGGATCCAAGAGACCCAGTACTTC; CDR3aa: CASSMGLAGIQETQYF
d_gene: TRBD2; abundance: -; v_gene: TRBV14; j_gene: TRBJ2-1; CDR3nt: TGTGCCAGCAGCCAAAGGTCTACTAGCGGGGGGGGCAATGAGCAGTTCTTC; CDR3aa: CASSQRSTSGGGNEQFF
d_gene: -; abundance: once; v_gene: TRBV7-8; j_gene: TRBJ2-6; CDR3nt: TGTGCCAGCAGCTTAGGGGGTGACAGGCTTGGGGGGGCCAACGTCCTGACTTTC; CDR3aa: CASSLGGDRLGGANVLTF